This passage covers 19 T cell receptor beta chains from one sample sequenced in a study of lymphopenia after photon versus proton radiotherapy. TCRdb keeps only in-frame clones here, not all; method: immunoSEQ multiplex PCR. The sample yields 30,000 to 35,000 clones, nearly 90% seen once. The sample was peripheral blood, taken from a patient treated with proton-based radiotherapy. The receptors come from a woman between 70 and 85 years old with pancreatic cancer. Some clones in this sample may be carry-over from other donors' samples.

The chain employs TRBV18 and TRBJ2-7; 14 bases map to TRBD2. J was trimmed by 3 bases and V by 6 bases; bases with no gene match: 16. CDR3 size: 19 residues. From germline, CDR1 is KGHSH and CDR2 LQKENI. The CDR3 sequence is CASSERLAGGPVAIYEQYF. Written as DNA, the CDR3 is TGTGCCAGCTCGGAGCGACTAGCGGGAGGGCCAGTTGCCATCTACGAGCAGTACTTC.

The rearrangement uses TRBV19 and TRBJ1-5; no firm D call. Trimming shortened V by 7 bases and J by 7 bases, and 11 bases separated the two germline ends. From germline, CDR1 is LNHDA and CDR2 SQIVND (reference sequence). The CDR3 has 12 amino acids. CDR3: CASKSPGQPQHF. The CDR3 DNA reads TGTGCCAGTAAAAGCCCAGGCCAGCCCCAGCATTTT. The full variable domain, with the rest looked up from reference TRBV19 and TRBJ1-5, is DGGITQSPKYLFRKEGQNVTLSCEQNLNHDAMYWYRQDPGQGLRLIYYSQIVNDFQKGDIAEGYSVSREKKESFPLTVTSAQKNPTAFYLCASKSPGQPQHFGDGTRLSIL.

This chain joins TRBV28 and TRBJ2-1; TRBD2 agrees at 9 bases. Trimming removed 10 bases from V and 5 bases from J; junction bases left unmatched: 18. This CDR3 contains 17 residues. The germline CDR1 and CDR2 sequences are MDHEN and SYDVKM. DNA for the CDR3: TGTGCCAACAAACCAGCGGGGGTAGCGGGAGTTAACAATGAGCAGTTCTTC. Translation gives CANKPAGVAGVNNEQFF.

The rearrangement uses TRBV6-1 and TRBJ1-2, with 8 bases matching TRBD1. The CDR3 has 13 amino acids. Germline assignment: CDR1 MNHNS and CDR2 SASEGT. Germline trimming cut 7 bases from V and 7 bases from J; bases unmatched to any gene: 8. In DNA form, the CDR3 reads TGTGCCAGCACTCTGGACAGGGAGGCTGGCTACACCTTC. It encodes CASTLDREAGYTF.

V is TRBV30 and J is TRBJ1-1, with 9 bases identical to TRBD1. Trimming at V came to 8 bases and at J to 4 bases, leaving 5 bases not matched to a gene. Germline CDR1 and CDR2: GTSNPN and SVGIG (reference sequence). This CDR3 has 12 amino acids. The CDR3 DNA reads TGTGCCCTTCACAGGGGGCCCACTGAAGCTTTCTTT. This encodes CALHRGPTEAFF. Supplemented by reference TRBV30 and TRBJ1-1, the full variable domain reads SQTIHQWPATLVQPVGSPLSLECTVEGTSNPNLYWYRQAAGRGLQLLFYSVGIGQISSEVPQNLSASRPQDRQFILSSKKLLLSDSGFYLCALHRGPTEAFFGQGTRLTVV.

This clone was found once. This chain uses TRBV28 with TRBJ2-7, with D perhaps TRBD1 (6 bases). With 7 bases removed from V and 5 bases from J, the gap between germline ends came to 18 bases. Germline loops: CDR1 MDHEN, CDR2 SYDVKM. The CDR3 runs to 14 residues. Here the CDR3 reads CASKVSGEGNEQYF. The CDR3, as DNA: TGTGCCAGCAAAGTCTCAGGGGAAGGGAACGAGCAGTACTTC.

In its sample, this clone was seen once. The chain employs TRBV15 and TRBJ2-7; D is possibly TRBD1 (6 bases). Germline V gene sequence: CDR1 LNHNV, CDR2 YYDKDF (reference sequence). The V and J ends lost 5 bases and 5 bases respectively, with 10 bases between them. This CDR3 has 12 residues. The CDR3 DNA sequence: TGTGCCACCAGCTTCACAGGGAACGAGCAGTACTTC. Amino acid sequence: CATSFTGNEQYF.

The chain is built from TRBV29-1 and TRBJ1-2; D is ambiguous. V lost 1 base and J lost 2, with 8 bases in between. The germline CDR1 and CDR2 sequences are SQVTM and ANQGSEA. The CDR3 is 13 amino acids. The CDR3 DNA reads TGCAGCGTTGAAGGGGCGTTCAACTATGGCTACACCTTC. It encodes CSVEGAFNYGYTF. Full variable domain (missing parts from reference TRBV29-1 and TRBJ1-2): SAVISQKPSRDICQRGTSLTIQCQVDSQVTMMFWYRQQPGQSLTLIATANQGSEATYESGFVIDKFPISRPNLTFSTLTVSNMSPEDSSIYLCSVEGAFNYGYTFGSGTRLTVV.

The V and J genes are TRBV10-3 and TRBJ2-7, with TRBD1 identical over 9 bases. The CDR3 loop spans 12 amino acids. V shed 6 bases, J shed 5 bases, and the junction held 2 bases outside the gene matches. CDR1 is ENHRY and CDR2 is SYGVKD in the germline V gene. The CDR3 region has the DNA TGTGCCATCAGGGGACAGGGACACGAGCAGTACTTC. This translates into CAIRGQGHEQYF.

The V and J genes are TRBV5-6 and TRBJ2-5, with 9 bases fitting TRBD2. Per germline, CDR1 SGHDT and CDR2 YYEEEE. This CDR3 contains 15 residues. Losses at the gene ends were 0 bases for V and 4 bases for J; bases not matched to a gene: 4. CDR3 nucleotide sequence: TGTGCCAGCAGCTTGGTTGCGGGAGGGCCAGAGACCCAGTACTTC. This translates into CASSLVAGGPETQYF.

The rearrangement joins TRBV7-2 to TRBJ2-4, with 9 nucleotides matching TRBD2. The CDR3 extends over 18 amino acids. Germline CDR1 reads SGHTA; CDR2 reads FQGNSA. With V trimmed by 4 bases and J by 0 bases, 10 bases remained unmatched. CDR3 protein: CASSSGTSSFLAKNIQYF. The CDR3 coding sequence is TGTGCCAGCAGCTCCGGGACTAGCTCATTCTTAGCCAAAAACATTCAGTACTTC.

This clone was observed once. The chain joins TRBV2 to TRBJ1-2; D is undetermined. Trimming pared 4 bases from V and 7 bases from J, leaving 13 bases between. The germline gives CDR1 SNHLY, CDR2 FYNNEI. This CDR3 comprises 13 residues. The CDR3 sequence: CASSAAINFGYTF. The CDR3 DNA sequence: TGTGCCAGCAGTGCGGCGATAAATTTTGGCTACACCTTC.

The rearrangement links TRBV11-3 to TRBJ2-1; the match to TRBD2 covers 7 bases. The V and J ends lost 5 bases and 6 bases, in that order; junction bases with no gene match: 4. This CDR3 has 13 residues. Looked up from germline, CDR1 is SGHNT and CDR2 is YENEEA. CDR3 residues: CASSLGTTNEQFF. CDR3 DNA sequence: TGTGCCAGCAGCCTCGGGACTACCAATGAGCAGTTCTTC.

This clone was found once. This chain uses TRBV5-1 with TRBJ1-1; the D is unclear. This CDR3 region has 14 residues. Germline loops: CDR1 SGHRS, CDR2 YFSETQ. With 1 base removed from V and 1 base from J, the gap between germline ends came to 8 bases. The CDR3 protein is CASSLQAKNTEAFF. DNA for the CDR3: TGCGCCAGCAGCTTGCAGGCTAAGAACACTGAAGCTTTCTTT.

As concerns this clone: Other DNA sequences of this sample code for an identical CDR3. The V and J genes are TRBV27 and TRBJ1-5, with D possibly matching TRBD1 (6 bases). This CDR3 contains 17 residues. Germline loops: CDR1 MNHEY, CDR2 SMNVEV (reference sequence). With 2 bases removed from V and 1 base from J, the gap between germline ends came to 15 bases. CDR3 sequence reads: CASSLSGGQGSNQPQHF. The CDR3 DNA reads TGTGCCAGCAGTTTAAGTGGCGGCCAGGGGAGCAATCAGCCCCAGCATTTT.

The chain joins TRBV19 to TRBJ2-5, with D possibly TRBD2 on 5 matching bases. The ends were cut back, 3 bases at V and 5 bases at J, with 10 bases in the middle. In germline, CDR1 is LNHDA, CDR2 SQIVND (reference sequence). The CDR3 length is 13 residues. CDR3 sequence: CASSIGGSETQYF. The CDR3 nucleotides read TGTGCCAGTAGTATCGGCGGGTCCGAGACCCAGTACTTC. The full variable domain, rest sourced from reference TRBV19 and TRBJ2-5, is DGGITQSPKYLFRKEGQNVTLSCEQNLNHDAMYWYRQDPGQGLRLIYYSQIVNDFQKGDIAEGYSVSREKKESFPLTVTSAQKNPTAFYLCASSIGGSETQYFGPGTRLLVL.

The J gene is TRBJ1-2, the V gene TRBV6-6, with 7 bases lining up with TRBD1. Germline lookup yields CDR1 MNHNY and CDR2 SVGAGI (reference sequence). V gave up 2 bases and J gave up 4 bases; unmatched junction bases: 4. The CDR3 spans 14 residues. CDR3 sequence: CASSYAQGLYGYTF. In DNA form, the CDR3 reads TGTGCCAGCAGTTACGCACAGGGGCTCTATGGCTACACCTTC.

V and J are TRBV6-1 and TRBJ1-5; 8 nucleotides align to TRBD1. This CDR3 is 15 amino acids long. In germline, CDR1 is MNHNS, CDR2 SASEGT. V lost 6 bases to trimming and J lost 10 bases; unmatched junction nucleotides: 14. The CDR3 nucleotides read TGTGCCAGCAGGGGAGGACAGGGCGCTTCCATACCCCAGCATTTT. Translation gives CASRGGQGASIPQHF.

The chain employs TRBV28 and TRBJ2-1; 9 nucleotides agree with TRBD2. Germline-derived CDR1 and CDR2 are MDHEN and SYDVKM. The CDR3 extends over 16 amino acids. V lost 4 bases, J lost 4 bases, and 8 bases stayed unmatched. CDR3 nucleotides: TGTGCCAGCAGTTCATCTACTAGCGGGTCATACAATGAGCAGTTCTTC. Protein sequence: CASSSSTSGSYNEQFF.